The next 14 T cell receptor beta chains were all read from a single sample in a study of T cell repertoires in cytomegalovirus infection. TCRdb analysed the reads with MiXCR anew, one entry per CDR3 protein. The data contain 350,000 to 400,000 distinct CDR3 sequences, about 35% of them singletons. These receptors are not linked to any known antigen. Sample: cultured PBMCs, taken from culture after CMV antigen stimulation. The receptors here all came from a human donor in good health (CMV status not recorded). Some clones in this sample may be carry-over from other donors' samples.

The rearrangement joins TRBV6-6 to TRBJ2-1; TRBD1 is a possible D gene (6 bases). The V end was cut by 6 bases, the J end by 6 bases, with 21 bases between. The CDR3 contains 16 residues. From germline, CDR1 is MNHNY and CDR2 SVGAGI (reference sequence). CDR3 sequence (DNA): TGTGCCAGCAGCCCCGGCCCGGACAGTAATATCAATGAGCAGTTCTTC. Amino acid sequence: CASSPGPDSNINEQFF.

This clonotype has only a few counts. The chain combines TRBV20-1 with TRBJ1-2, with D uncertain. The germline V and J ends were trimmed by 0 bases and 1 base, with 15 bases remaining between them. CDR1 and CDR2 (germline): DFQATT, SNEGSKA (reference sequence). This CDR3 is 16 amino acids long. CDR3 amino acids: CSARDGQDGNNYGYTF. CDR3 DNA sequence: TGCAGTGCTAGAGACGGTCAGGACGGAAATAACTATGGCTACACCTTC.

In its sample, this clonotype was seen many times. The CDR3 sequence is CASSYPGTGGYEQYF. As DNA, the CDR3 is TGTGCCAGCAGTTACCCCGGGACGGGCGGTTATGAGCAGTACTTC. The chain recombines TRBV6-6 with TRBJ2-7; either TRBD1 or TRBD2 may fit D (5 bases each). Trimming cost V 2 bases and J 7 bases, with 18 bases left between them. The CDR3 loop spans 15 amino acids. Germline V gene sequence: CDR1 MNHNY, CDR2 SVGAGI (reference sequence).

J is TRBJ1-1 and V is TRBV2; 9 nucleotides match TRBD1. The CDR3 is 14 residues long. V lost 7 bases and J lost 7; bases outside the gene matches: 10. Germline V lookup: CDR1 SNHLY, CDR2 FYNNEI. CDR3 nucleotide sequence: TGTGCCAGCACAAAAGAGGGACAGGGTAATGAAGCTTTCTTT. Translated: CASTKEGQGNEAFF. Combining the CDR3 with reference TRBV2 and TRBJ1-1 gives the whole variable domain EPEVTQTPSHQVTQMGQEVILRCVPISNHLYFYWYRQILGQKVEFLVSFYNNEISEKSEIFDDQFSVERPDGSNFTLKIRSTKLEDSAMYFCASTKEGQGNEAFFGQGTRLTVV.

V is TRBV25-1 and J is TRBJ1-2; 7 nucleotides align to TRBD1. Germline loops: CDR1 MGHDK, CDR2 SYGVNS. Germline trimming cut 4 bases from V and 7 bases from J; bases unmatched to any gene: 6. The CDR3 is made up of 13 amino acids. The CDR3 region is CASSGNRGAGYTF. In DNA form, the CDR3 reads TGTGCCAGCAGTGGAAACAGGGGAGCTGGCTACACCTTC.

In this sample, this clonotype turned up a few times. Here the CDR3 reads CASSFFSGSGGYTF. CDR3 DNA: TGTGCCAGCAGTTTCTTTTCAGGTTCAGGGGGCTACACCTTC. The chain carries TRBV12-3 or TRBV12-4 and TRBJ1-2; D is perhaps TRBD1 (5 bases). The germline V and J ends were trimmed by 3 bases and 8 bases, with 16 bases remaining between them. The CDR3 consists of 14 residues.

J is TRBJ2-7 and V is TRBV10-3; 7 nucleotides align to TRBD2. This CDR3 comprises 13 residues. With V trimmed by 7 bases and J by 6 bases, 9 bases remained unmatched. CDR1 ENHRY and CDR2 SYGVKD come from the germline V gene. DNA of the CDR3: TGTGCCATCACTGGGTCCGGGACTACCGAGCAGTACTTC. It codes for CAITGSGTTEQYF.

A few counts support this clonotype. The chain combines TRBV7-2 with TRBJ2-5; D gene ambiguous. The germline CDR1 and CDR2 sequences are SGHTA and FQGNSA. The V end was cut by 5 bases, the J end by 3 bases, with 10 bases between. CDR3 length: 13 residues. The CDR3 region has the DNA TGTGCCAGCAGCCCTTACCGGGAAGAGACCCAGTACTTC. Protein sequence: CASSPYREETQYF.

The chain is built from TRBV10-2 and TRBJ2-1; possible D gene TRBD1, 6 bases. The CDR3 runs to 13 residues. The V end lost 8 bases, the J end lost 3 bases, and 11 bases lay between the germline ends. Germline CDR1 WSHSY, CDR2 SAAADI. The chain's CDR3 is CASRKGVYNEQFF. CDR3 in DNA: TGCGCCAGCCGAAAGGGGGTCTACAATGAGCAGTTCTTC.

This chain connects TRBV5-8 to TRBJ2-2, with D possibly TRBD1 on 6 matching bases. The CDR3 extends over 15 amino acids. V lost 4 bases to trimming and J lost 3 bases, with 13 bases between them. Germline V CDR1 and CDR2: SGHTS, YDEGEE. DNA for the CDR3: TGTGCCAGCAGCCATGGACAGATCTACACCGGGGAGCTGTTTTTT. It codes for CASSHGQIYTGELFF.

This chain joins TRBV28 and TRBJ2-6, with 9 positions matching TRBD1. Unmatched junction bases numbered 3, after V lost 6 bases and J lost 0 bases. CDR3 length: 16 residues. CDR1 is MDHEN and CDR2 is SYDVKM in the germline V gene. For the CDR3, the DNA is TGTGCCAGCAGACAGGGGGCGCTCTCTGGGGCCAACGTCCTGACTTTC. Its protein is CASRQGALSGANVLTF.

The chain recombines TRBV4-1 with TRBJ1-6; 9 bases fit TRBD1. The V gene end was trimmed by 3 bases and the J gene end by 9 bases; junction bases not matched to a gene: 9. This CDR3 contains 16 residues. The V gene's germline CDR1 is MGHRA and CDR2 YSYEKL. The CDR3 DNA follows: TGCGCCAGCAGCCAGCGCATCCGGGACAGGGTTTCACCCCTCCACTTT. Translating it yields CASSQRIRDRVSPLHF.

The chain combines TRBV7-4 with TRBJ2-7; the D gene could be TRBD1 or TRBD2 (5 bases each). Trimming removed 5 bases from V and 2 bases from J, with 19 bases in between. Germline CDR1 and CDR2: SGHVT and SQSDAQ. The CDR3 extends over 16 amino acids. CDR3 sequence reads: CASSLGSGTQTYEQYF. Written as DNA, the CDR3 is TGTGCCAGCAGCCTAGGATCCGGGACCCAAACCTACGAGCAGTACTTC.

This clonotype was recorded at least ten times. CDR3 residues: CASRGTGGRGDQPQHF. CDR3 DNA sequence: TGTGCCAGCAGGGGTACAGGGGGCCGCGGAGATCAGCCCCAGCATTTT. The chain joins TRBV12-3 or TRBV12-4 to TRBJ1-5, with 9 bases aligning to TRBD1. The CDR3 spans 16 residues. With V trimmed by 6 bases and J by 5 bases, 11 bases remained unmatched.